This TCR beta chain was recorded in a study of blood T cell repertoires in COVID-19. Across the study: COVID-19 samples collected from the United States, Italy and Spain covered acute and convalescent phases. Sample material is recorded as cDNA or gDNA derived from T cells, B-cell-depleted T cells, or PBMCs.

V shed 4 bases, J shed 1 base, and the junction held 3 bases outside the gene matches. There are 15 residues in the CDR3. Germline-derived CDR1 and CDR2 are MNHEY and SVGAGI. Profiled with immunoSEQ multiplex PCR; TCRdb holds only in-frame clones, not every one. The sample lists about 220,000 clones, roughly four fifths occurring once. The sequencing input was peripheral blood. The chain joins TRBV6-5 to TRBJ2-3, with TRBD1 identical over 9 bases. This receptor was obtained from a woman younger than 45 who had recovered from COVID-19. Here the CDR3 reads CASSSRQGGTDTQYF. As DNA, the CDR3 is TGTGCCAGCAGTTCCAGACAGGGGGGCACAGATACGCAGTATTTT.